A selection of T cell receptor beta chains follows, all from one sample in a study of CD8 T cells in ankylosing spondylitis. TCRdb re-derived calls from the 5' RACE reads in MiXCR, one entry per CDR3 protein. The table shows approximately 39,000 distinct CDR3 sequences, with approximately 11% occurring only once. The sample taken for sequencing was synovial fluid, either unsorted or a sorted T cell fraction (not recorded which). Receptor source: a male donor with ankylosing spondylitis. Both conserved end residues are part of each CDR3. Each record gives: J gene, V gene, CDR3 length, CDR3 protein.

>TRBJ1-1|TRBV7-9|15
CASSFGQGGITEAFF
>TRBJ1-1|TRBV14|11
CASSQGNEAFF
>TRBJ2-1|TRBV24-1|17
CATSDHGQGRMGNEQFF
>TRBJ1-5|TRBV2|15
CASSDGQARQQPQHF
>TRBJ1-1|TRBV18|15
CASSPPLSRTTEAFF
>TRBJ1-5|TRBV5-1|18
CASSPGWPPPVSNQPQHF
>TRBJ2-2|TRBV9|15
CASSVGLFSTGELFF
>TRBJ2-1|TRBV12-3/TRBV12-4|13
CASSYSTSGREDF
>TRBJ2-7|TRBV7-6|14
CASSFSPPAREQYF
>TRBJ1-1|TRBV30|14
CAWRWSGAGTEAFF
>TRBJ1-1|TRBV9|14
CASSVAVGNTEAFF
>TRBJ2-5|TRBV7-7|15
CASSLAVQGGETQYF
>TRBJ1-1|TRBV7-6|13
CASSLAENTEAFF
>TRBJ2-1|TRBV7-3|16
CASSLTASGLVNEQFF
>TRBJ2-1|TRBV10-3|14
CAISESEGNNEQFF
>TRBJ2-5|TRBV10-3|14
CAISDLGWRETQYF
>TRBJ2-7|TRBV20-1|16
CSARAISGRRLHEQYF
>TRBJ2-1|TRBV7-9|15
CASSPGTGMANEQFF
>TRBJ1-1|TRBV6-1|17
CASSTPGGGDFGTEAFF
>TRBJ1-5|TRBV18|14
CASSPRGSNQPQHF
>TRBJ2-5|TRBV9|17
CASSVRPVGYLQETQYF
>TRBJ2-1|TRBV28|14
CASSLWREDNEQFF
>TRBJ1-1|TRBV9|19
CASSRLYFGPPNRNTEAFF
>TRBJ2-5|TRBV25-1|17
CASSGESGSGELETQYF
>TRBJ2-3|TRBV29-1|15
CSVEDGGSGSDTQYF
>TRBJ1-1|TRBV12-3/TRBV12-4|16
CASSLPPALMNTEAFF
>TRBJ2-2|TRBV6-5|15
CASSYSRPGTGELFF
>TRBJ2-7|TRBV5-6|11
CASSAAYEQYF
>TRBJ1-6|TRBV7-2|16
CASSPTLTVYNSPLHF
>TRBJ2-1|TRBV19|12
CASSIGTSGLFF
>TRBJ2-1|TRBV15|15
CATSRDTGGYNEQFF
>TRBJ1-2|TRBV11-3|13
CASSPDGTYGYTF
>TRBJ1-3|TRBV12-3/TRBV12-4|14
CASGKSVSGNTIYF
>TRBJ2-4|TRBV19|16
CASSIDPDRGFDIQYF
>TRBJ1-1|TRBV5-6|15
CASSLDVGAGTEAFF
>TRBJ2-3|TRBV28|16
CASSSARPEGTDTQYF
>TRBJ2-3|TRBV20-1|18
CSVGAVIREGGLRDTQYF
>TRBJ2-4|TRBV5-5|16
CASSLSGVSVKNIQYF
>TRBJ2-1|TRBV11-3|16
CASSLEGTNSYNEQFF
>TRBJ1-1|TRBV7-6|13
CASSLALGTEAFF
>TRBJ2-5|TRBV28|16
CASSRRGGAGAETQYF
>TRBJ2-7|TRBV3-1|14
CASSQTSGQYEQYF
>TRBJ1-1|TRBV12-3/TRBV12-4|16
CASSDPGQARNTEAFF